The 29 T cell receptor beta chains below all came from one sample that was sequenced in a study of graft-versus-host responses after intestinal transplantation. Which antigens these TCRs recognize remains unknown. TCRdb's table, derived via immunoSEQ multiplex PCR, lists solely in-frame clones and lacks some. The data hold about 85,000 clones, with approximately 90% observed a single time. Sequences were derived from unstimulated CD8+ T cells sorted from spleen or lymph node cells, sampled before transplant. The origin of the receptors is a human donor who was the organ donor for an intestinal transplant.

The chain links TRBV20-1 to TRBJ2-3, with D possibly being TRBD1 or TRBD2 (5 bases each). The CDR3 extends over 10 amino acids. The germline V gene encodes CDR1 DFQATT and CDR2 SNEGSKA (reference sequence). CDR3 sequence (DNA): TGCAGCGCTTTCGGGACCACGCAGTATTTT. It codes for CSAFGTTQYF.

This chain links TRBV2 with TRBJ1-2; TRBD1 might be the D (5 bases). The CDR3 is made up of 15 amino acids. Germline V CDR1 and CDR2: SNHLY, FYNNEI. The ends were cut back, 6 bases at V and 7 bases at J, with 21 bases in the middle. The CDR3 protein is CASRGFVGTSTGYTF. In DNA, the CDR3 is TGTGCCAGCAGGGGATTTGTTGGGACGTCAACTGGCTACACCTTC.

The chain is built from TRBV5-4 and TRBJ2-1, with 9 bases that match TRBD2. After removal of 3 bases from V and 6 bases from J, the junction contained 7 bases not matched to a gene. This CDR3 contains 15 residues. CDR1 SGHNT and CDR2 YYREEE come from the germline V gene (reference sequence). The CDR3 region is CASSSTTSGCNEQFF. CDR3 nucleotide sequence: TGTGCCAGCAGCTCCACGACTAGCGGATGCAATGAGCAGTTCTTC.

The chain couples TRBV2 to TRBJ1-5, with D possibly being TRBD1 (5 bases). From germline, CDR1 is SNHLY and CDR2 FYNNEI. The CDR3 totals 14 residues. V dropped 3 bases and J dropped 5 bases, with 11 bases sitting between them. This CDR3 reads CASSEGGVYQPQHF. The DNA for the CDR3 is TGTGCCAGCAGTGAGGGGGGGGTCTATCAGCCCCAGCATTTT.

This chain links TRBV19 with TRBJ2-7; D call uncertain. The germline V gene encodes CDR1 LNHDA and CDR2 SQIVND (reference sequence). Trimming shortened V by 10 bases and J by 0 bases, and 13 bases separated the two germline ends. The length of the CDR3 is 13 residues. The CDR3 DNA reads TGTGCCACCCGAAGTCAGGCCTCCTACGAGCAGTACTTC. Amino acids: CATRSQASYEQYF.

The rearrangement uses TRBV28 and TRBJ1-4; TRBD1 agrees at 7 bases. Trimming cost V 5 bases and J 10 bases; bases outside gene matches: 13. The CDR3 runs to 15 residues. The germline CDR1 and CDR2 sequences are MDHEN and SYDVKM. The CDR3 nucleotides read TGTGCCAGCAGTATCAGACAGGGAACGGGTGGAAAACTGTTTTTT. Translated, it gives CASSIRQGTGGKLFF. Combining the CDR3 with reference TRBV28 and TRBJ1-4 gives the whole variable domain DVKVTQSSRYLVKRTGEKVFLECVQDMDHENMFWYRQDPGLGLRLIYFSYDVKMKEKGDIPEGYSVSREKKERFSLILESASTNQTSMYLCASSIRQGTGGKLFFGSGTQLSVL.

The chain is built from TRBV5-4 and TRBJ2-7, with 10 bases lining up with TRBD2. CDR1 is SGHNT, CDR2 YYREEE, per germline (reference sequence). With V trimmed by 2 bases and J by 4 bases, 9 bases remained unmatched. This CDR3 comprises 16 residues. CDR3 bases: TGTGCCAGCAGCTTCGGACTAGCGGAGACGACATACGAGCAGTACTTC. This gives the protein CASSFGLAETTYEQYF.

The J gene is TRBJ2-1, the V gene TRBV11-3, with D possibly matching TRBD2 (5 bases). The germline gives CDR1 SGHNT, CDR2 YENEEA. The CDR3 loop spans 16 amino acids. V was shortened by 2 bases and J by 6 bases, with 17 bases between the two germline ends. CDR3 sequence reads: CASSLSGSPVSNEQFF. The CDR3, as DNA: TGTGCCAGCAGCTTAAGTGGGAGTCCAGTCTCCAATGAGCAGTTCTTC.

The chain links TRBV30 to TRBJ2-4, with 7 bases that match TRBD1. The V and J ends lost 0 bases and 4 bases, in that order; junction bases with no gene match: 3. Germline lookup yields CDR1 GTSNPN and CDR2 SVGIG (reference sequence). The CDR3 length is 14 residues. The DNA of the CDR3 is TGTGCCTGGAGTGTACGGACAGGAAAAAACATTCAGTACTTC. This encodes CAWSVRTGKNIQYF.

J is TRBJ2-1 and V is TRBV12-5, with 9 bases fitting TRBD1. V lost 2 bases and J lost 8; bases outside the gene matches: 10. CDR1 LGHNT and CDR2 FRNRAP come from the germline V gene. This CDR3 is 16 amino acids long. CDR3 protein: CASGLPPGTGRYEQFF. CDR3 DNA: TGTGCTAGTGGTTTGCCACCCGGGACAGGGAGGTATGAGCAGTTCTTC.

This clone was seen only once. Written as DNA, the CDR3 is TGCGCCAGCAGCCAAAGTACTCTATACGAGCAGTACTTC. This encodes CASSQSTLYEQYF. The genes are TRBV4-1 and TRBJ2-7; D is unclear. This CDR3 spans 13 amino acids. Per the germline V gene, CDR1 is MGHRA and CDR2 is YSYEKL. V lost 2 bases and J lost 4, with 9 bases in between.

The chain joins TRBV19 to TRBJ2-3; no firm D call. Trimming pared 1 base from V and 2 bases from J, leaving 10 bases between. The CDR3 sequence is 15 residues long. Germline assignment: CDR1 LNHDA and CDR2 SQIVND (reference sequence). The CDR3 protein is CASSIGISFTDTQYF. The CDR3 DNA follows: TGTGCCAGTAGTATAGGAATCTCTTTCACAGATACGCAGTATTTT.

The chain recombines TRBV6-5 with TRBJ2-7; maybe TRBD2 (7 bases). Germline-derived CDR1 and CDR2 are MNHEY and SVGAGI. The germline V and J ends were trimmed by 5 bases and 2 bases, with 10 bases remaining between them. The CDR3 consists of 13 residues. This CDR3 is CASSRGAAYEQYF. CDR3 DNA sequence: TGTGCCAGCAGTCGGGGGGCCGCCTACGAGCAGTACTTC.

This chain uses TRBV6-6 with TRBJ2-1; D ambiguous. This CDR3 region has 11 residues. The germline V and J ends were trimmed by 6 bases and 8 bases, with 8 bases remaining between them. Looked up from germline, CDR1 is MNHNY and CDR2 is SVGAGI (reference sequence). The CDR3 DNA follows: TGTGCCAGCAGCGCCGGCCATGAGCAGTTCTTC. Protein sequence: CASSAGHEQFF.

This clone appeared a few times. This rearrangement joins TRBV7-9 to TRBJ1-1, with D perhaps matching TRBD1 (5 bases). There are 16 residues in the CDR3. The germline V and J ends were trimmed by 7 bases and 1 base, with 19 bases remaining between them. Germline loops: CDR1 SEHNR, CDR2 FQNEAQ (reference sequence). The CDR3 spells CASTWEWRGENTEAFF. In nucleotides, the CDR3 is TGTGCCAGCACTTGGGAGTGGCGAGGGGAGAACACTGAAGCTTTCTTT.

This chain uses TRBV18 with TRBJ2-7, with D possibly TRBD1 on 6 matching bases. The length of the CDR3 is 17 residues. Germline V gene lookup returns CDR1 KGHSH and CDR2 LQKENI. Deletions cut 3 bases from V and 0 bases from J, with 18 bases between. The CDR3 protein is CASSPNIRDTFSYEQYF. The DNA for the CDR3 is TGTGCCAGCTCACCCAATATCAGGGACACTTTCTCCTACGAGCAGTACTTC.

The V gene is TRBV6-5, the J gene TRBJ2-5; D may be TRBD2 (5 bases). The germline V and J ends were trimmed by 5 bases and 5 bases, with 12 bases remaining between them. From germline, CDR1 is MNHEY and CDR2 SVGAGI. This CDR3 spans 13 amino acids. Here the CDR3 DNA reads TGTGCCAGCAGTGAAGCGTGGGAGGAGACCCAGTACTTC. This gives the protein CASSEAWEETQYF.

The CDR3 loop is CAWSVLAGDGYTF. The CDR3, as DNA: TGTGCCTGGAGTGTCCTGGCAGGAGACGGCTACACCTTC. The chain employs TRBV30 and TRBJ1-2; D is unresolved. V lost 0 bases and J lost 8, with 13 bases in between. Looked up from germline, CDR1 is GTSNPN and CDR2 is SVGIG (reference sequence). This CDR3 is 13 amino acids long.

The chain combines TRBV14 with TRBJ1-5; no reliable D call. V was clipped by 8 bases and J by 3 bases, with 14 bases between them. Germline-derived CDR1 and CDR2 are SGHDN and FVKESK. The CDR3 extends over 14 amino acids. CDR3 region: CASGASHNNQPQHF. The CDR3, as DNA: TGTGCCAGCGGCGCCTCCCATAACAATCAGCCCCAGCATTTT.

The chain employs TRBV7-9 and TRBJ2-2; D not resolved. From germline, CDR1 is SEHNR and CDR2 FQNEAQ (reference sequence). Trimming cost V 1 base and J 3 bases, with 6 bases left between them. The CDR3 contains 14 residues. CDR3 protein: CASSLGQYTGELFF. CDR3 nucleotides: TGTGCCAGCAGCTTAGGCCAGTACACCGGGGAGCTGTTTTTT.

V gene TRBV5-1 combines with J gene TRBJ2-3, with TRBD2 as a possible D gene (6 bases). Between the trimmed V and J ends, which lost 0 bases and 3 bases, there was a span of 14 bases. In germline, CDR1 is SGHRS, CDR2 YFSETQ. CDR3 length: 16 amino acids. The CDR3 protein is CASSLVSGSGTDTQYF. The DNA of the CDR3 is TGCGCCAGCAGCTTGGTATCCGGGAGCGGGACAGATACGCAGTATTTT.

This chain joins TRBV19 and TRBJ2-3; D remains ambiguous. V was cut by 0 bases and J by 0 bases, with 13 bases left in between. CDR3 length: 17 residues. Germline loops: CDR1 LNHDA, CDR2 SQIVND (reference sequence). The chain's CDR3 is CASSIDQEQPSTDTQYF. CDR3 bases: TGTGCCAGTAGTATAGATCAGGAACAGCCGAGCACAGATACGCAGTATTTT. The variable domain in full, completed from reference TRBV19 and TRBJ2-3, reads DGGITQSPKYLFRKEGQNVTLSCEQNLNHDAMYWYRQDPGQGLRLIYYSQIVNDFQKGDIAEGYSVSREKKESFPLTVTSAQKNPTAFYLCASSIDQEQPSTDTQYFGPGTRLTVL.

This clone appeared a single time. V gene TRBV9 combines with J gene TRBJ2-1, with TRBD2 as a possible D gene (7 bases). The CDR3 contains 16 residues. Trimming removed 4 bases from V and 0 bases from J, with 14 bases in between. CDR1 SGDLS and CDR2 YYNGEE come from the germline V gene. The CDR3 DNA reads as TGTGCCAGCAGCCCCTGGGAGGGGGTCTCCTACAATGAGCAGTTCTTC. Translation gives CASSPWEGVSYNEQFF.

This sequence joins TRBV4-1 and TRBJ1-2; D is possibly TRBD1 (5 bases). Germline V gene sequence: CDR1 MGHRA, CDR2 YSYEKL. The CDR3 runs 13 residues. V gave up 1 base and J gave up 8 bases, with 11 bases separating them. The CDR3 loop is CASSQGGAGGYTF. DNA of the CDR3: TGCGCCAGCAGCCAAGGTGGGGCGGGCGGCTACACCTTC.

This chain connects TRBV5-4 to TRBJ2-5; TRBD1 or TRBD2 may be the D gene (5 bases each). V lost 0 bases and J lost 1, with 7 bases in between. The CDR3 sequence is 14 residues long. The germline V gene has CDR1 SGHNT and CDR2 YYREEE (reference sequence). CDR3 DNA: TGTGCCAGCAGCTTGGGGGGGTCCCAAGAGACCCAGTACTTC. As protein: CASSLGGSQETQYF.

The chain uses TRBV5-1 and TRBJ2-2; 7 bases line up with TRBD1. Trimming took 4 bases from V and 4 from J; bases not matched to a gene: 4. The CDR3 sequence is 14 residues long. In germline, CDR1 is SGHRS, CDR2 YFSETQ. CDR3 sequence (DNA): TGCGCCAGCAGCAAGACAGGGTTCACCGGGGAGCTGTTTTTT. Translation: CASSKTGFTGELFF.

This clone is a singleton in its sample. This chain joins TRBV27 and TRBJ2-5, with D unresolved. This CDR3 contains 13 residues. The V gene's germline CDR1 is MNHEY and CDR2 SMNVEV (reference sequence). V was cut by 5 bases and J by 4 bases, with 11 bases left in between. The CDR3 DNA reads TGTGCCAGCAGTCCCCCGTCCGGAGAGACCCAGTACTTC. Protein sequence: CASSPPSGETQYF.

The chain uses TRBV6-5 and TRBJ1-2, with D possibly being TRBD1 (6 bases). CDR1 MNHEY and CDR2 SVGAGI come from the germline V gene. The V end lost 0 bases, the J end lost 2 bases, and 7 bases lay between the germline ends. CDR3 length: 14 amino acids. The CDR3 bases are TGTGCCAGCAGTTACTCAACAGGGAACTATGGCTACACCTTC. It yields the protein CASSYSTGNYGYTF.

The genes are TRBV9 and TRBJ1-2; D gene ambiguous. In germline, CDR1 is SGDLS, CDR2 YYNGEE. V lost 3 bases and J lost 4, with 16 bases in between. The CDR3 loop spans 15 amino acids. The CDR3 loop is CASSASRTGFYGYTF. In nucleotides, the CDR3 is TGTGCCAGCAGCGCCTCCAGGACCGGATTCTATGGCTACACCTTC.